These T cell receptor beta chains were read from a single sample in a study of identical twins. One entry per CDR3 protein, called by TCRdb with MiXCR from the 5' RACE reads. The table records approximately 690,000 distinct CDR3 sequences, roughly 6% of them present only once. Material for sequencing was naive T cells sorted from blood. The origin of the receptors is a man aged 18 to 30 in good health. The CDR3 runs from the conserved cysteine through the conserved F or W. A D gene is named only where the DNA matches it firmly. Expanded clones are given a class, and other clones once, few, many or no size at all.

TRBJ2-1 TRBV12-3/TRBV12-4 few - TGTGCCAGCAGTTTCGCGCAGGGCAATGAGCAGTTCTTC CASSFAQGNEQFF
TRBJ2-6 TRBV27 - - TGTGCCAGCAGTTTACAGGGATTTTCTGGGGCCAACGTCCTGACTTTC CASSLQGFSGANVLTF
TRBJ1-2 TRBV7-8 - - TGTGCCAGCAGCTTAGCGGACAGAAACTATGGCTACACCTTC CASSLADRNYGYTF
TRBJ1-5 TRBV12-3/TRBV12-4 many - TGTGCCAGCAGTTTTTTGGTGGGAGGGCGGTGGCCCCAGCATTTT CASSFLVGGRWPQHF
TRBJ2-1 TRBV3-1 - - TGTGCCAGCAGCCAAGTCCGCAACGGTGAGCAGTTCTTC CASSQVRNGEQFF
TRBJ1-5 TRBV5-1 few - TGCGCCAGCAGCTTGGCCGGACAGTATAGCAATCAGCCCCAGCATTTT CASSLAGQYSNQPQHF
TRBJ2-1 TRBV4-1 many - TGCGCCAGCAGCCAGATGGGGGGAGGACCCTACAATGAGCAGTTCTTC CASSQMGGGPYNEQFF
TRBJ1-1 TRBV5-1 few - TGCGCCAGCCACAGGGAGAACACTGAAGCTTTCTTT CASHRENTEAFF
TRBJ2-5 TRBV20-1 - TRBD1 TGCAGTGCTAGGTCTTCAGGGGGACAAGAGACCCAGTACTTC CSARSSGGQETQYF
TRBJ2-1 TRBV27 few TRBD2 TGTGCCAGCAGTACAAGCGGGAGGATCAATGAGCAGTTCTTC CASSTSGRINEQFF
TRBJ2-5 TRBV15 - - TGTGCCACCAGCAGCCCACTGACCCAAGAGACCCAGTACTTC CATSSPLTQETQYF
TRBJ2-1 TRBV5-1 many TRBD2 TGCGCCAGCCACCCCGGGGCTAGCGGGATTTCGGGTGAGCAGTTCTTC CASHPGASGISGEQFF
TRBJ2-3 TRBV7-9 - TRBD1 TGTGCCAGCAGCCCACCCTGGGACAGGGAAACGCAGTATTTT CASSPPWDRETQYF
TRBJ2-3 TRBV10-3 many TRBD2 TGTGCCATCAGAGAGCGGGAGGTTGGGGAGGATACGCAGTATTTT CAIREREVGEDTQYF
TRBJ2-7 TRBV12-3/TRBV12-4 many - TGTGCCAGCAGTTTAGGCTCCGGGACTCATTTCTCCTACGAGCAGTACTTC CASSLGSGTHFSYEQYF
TRBJ1-4 TRBV5-5 - TRBD1 TGTGCCAGCAGCTTGGGGGGGACAGACCTAAATGAAAAACTGTTTTTT CASSLGGTDLNEKLFF
TRBJ1-6 TRBV18 few - TGTGCCAGCTCACCATCGAGGGGTGGCTCACCCCTCCACTTT CASSPSRGGSPLHF
TRBJ1-5 TRBV10-3 many - TGTGCCATCAGTGAGTCGGCCGGGAGCAATCAGCCCCAGCATTTT CAISESAGSNQPQHF
TRBJ2-1 TRBV20-1 - TRBD2 TGCAGTGCTAGTGACTTCCGTGGGACTAGCTACAATGAGCAGTTCTTC CSASDFRGTSYNEQFF
TRBJ1-6 TRBV12-3/TRBV12-4 - TRBD1 TGTGCCAGCAGTGGGACAGTTGGGCATTCACCCCTCCACTTT CASSGTVGHSPLHF
TRBJ2-1 TRBV24-1 - TRBD1 TGTGCCACCGGGACCCAATGGACAGGGAGATCCAATGAGCAGTTCTTC CATGTQWTGRSNEQFF
TRBJ2-5 TRBV20-1 - TRBD2 TGCAGTGGGGCGGGAGGGCCGGAAGAGACCCAGTACTTC CSGAGGPEETQYF
TRBJ2-1 TRBV9 - TRBD1 TGTGCCAGCAAGCGGGACAGGGCGAGCTCCTACAATGAGCAGTTCTTC CASKRDRASSYNEQFF
TRBJ2-1 TRBV6-1 many TRBD2 TGTGCCAGCCTCCAACGGGAGCGGGAAAGATCCTACAATGAGCAGTTCTTC CASLQRERERSYNEQFF
TRBJ1-2 TRBV29-1 few TRBD1 TGCAGCGTTGATACAGGGGGCGCCTATGGCTACACCTTC CSVDTGGAYGYTF
TRBJ2-3 TRBV29-1 few - TGCAGCGTTGGGTTCCGGCTCACAGATACGCAGTATTTT CSVGFRLTDTQYF
TRBJ2-5 TRBV6-5 few - TGTGCCAGCAGTTCACCAACAGGGTTGGAGACCCAGTACTTC CASSSPTGLETQYF
TRBJ1-1 TRBV7-8 - - TGTGCCAGCAGCTTAGTAGGGGCGCGGAACACTGAAGCTTTCTTT CASSLVGARNTEAFF
TRBJ1-1 TRBV11-2 - TRBD1 TGTGCCAGCAGCTCCCGCGGATCAATTACAGGGGGCTGGTCTGAAGCTTTCTTT CASSSRGSITGGWSEAFF
TRBJ2-1 TRBV27 few - TGTGCCAGCAGTTCTCTAGGCCATGAGCAGTTCTTC CASSSLGHEQFF
TRBJ2-3 TRBV24-1 many TRBD2 TGTGCCACCAGTGATTTCGGACTAGCAGGAGATACGCAGTATTTT CATSDFGLAGDTQYF
TRBJ2-7 TRBV7-2 few TRBD2 TGTGCCAGCAGCCCCGGACTAGCCGAGGGGGAGCAGTACTTC CASSPGLAEGEQYF
TRBJ2-7 TRBV7-9 many - TGTGCCTCGGCAGTCGGTAACTACGAGCAGTACTTC CASAVGNYEQYF
TRBJ1-5 TRBV12-3/TRBV12-4 many - TGTGCCAGCAGTCCCGAGGGGGGCCGCAATCAGCCCCAGCATTTT CASSPEGGRNQPQHF
TRBJ1-2 TRBV12-5 - - TGTGCTAGTGGTCTTGAAGTATATGGCTACACCTTC CASGLEVYGYTF
TRBJ2-3 TRBV24-1 - TRBD2 TGTGCCACTAAAGCCGGGACTAGCGGGAGTGGTGACACAGATACGCAGTATTTT CATKAGTSGSGDTDTQYF
TRBJ1-1 TRBV11-3 - - TGTGCCAGCAGCGAACGGACAGCCATGAACACTGAAGCTTTCTTT CASSERTAMNTEAFF
TRBJ2-5 TRBV3-1 few TRBD2 TGTGCCAGCAGCCTAGTTGGCGGGAGGGCCTTGATAGACCAGTACTTC CASSLVGGRALIDQYF
TRBJ2-1 TRBV6-5 many TRBD2 TGTGCCAGCAGTTACTCGGGACTAGCTTACAATGAGCAGTTCTTC CASSYSGLAYNEQFF
TRBJ2-1 TRBV5-1 - - TGCGCCAGCAGCCCGAACCCAGGTACTGCCTCCTACAATGAGCAGTTCTTC CASSPNPGTASYNEQFF
TRBJ1-2 TRBV7-9 many TRBD1 TGTGCCAGCAGCTTAGGGACAGGGTCGGAGAGCTATGGCTACACCTTC CASSLGTGSESYGYTF
TRBJ1-6 TRBV7-6 - - TGTGCCAGCAGCTTAACGGGACAAGGGGATTCACCCCTCCACTTT CASSLTGQGDSPLHF
TRBJ2-7 TRBV29-1 many TRBD1 TGCAGCGTTGCAGGGGGCCCTTACGAGCAGTACTTC CSVAGGPYEQYF
TRBJ1-2 TRBV12-3/TRBV12-4 few - TGTGCCAGCAGGATTTCAGGAACCCCTAAAGGCTACACCTTC CASRISGTPKGYTF
TRBJ1-2 TRBV4-3 few - TGCGCCAGCAGCCAAGTTCACACAAATAACTATGGCTACACCTTC CASSQVHTNNYGYTF
TRBJ2-3 TRBV29-1 many - TGCAGCGTGGACGAAAGCACAGATACGCAGTATTTT CSVDESTDTQYF
TRBJ2-7 TRBV7-2 few - TGTGCCAGCAGCTTATCGGGGAAGGGGAAATACGAGCAGTACTTC CASSLSGKGKYEQYF
TRBJ1-1 TRBV10-3 few - TGTGCCATCAGTGATGAATGGGACACTGAAGCTTTCTTT CAISDEWDTEAFF
TRBJ2-5 TRBV6-6 - TRBD2 TGTGCCAGCACCGGACTAGACCAAGAGACCCAGTACTTC CASTGLDQETQYF
TRBJ2-5 TRBV9 few TRBD2 TGTGCCAGCAGCCCGAGCGGGAGAGGGGAAGAGACCCAGTACTTC CASSPSGRGEETQYF